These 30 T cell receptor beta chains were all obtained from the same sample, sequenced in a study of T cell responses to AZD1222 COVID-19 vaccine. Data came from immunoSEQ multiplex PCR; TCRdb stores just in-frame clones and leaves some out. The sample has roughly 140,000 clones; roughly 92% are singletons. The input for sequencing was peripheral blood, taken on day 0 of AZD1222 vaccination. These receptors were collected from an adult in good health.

This CDR3 reads CASSQDWRELFF. The CDR3 DNA reads TGCGCCAGCAGCCAAGATTGGAGAGAGCTGTTTTTT. J is TRBJ2-2 and V is TRBV4-1, with D unresolved. Trimming cost V 0 bases and J 11 bases, with 7 bases left between them. The CDR3 runs to 12 residues. Germline V gene data show CDR1 as MGHRA and CDR2 as YSYEKL.

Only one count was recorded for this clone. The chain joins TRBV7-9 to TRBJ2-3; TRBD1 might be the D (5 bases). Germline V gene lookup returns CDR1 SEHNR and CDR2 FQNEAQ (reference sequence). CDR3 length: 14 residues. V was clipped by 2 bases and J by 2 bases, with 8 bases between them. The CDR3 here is CASSLRQSTDTQYF. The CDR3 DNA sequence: TGTGCCAGCAGCTTAAGACAGTCCACAGATACGCAGTATTTT.

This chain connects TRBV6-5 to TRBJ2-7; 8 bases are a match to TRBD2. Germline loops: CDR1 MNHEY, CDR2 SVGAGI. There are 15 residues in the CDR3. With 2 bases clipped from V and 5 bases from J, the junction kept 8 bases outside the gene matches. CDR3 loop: CASSYIRGRMDEQYF. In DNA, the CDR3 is TGTGCCAGCAGTTACATCCGCGGGAGGATGGACGAGCAGTACTTC.

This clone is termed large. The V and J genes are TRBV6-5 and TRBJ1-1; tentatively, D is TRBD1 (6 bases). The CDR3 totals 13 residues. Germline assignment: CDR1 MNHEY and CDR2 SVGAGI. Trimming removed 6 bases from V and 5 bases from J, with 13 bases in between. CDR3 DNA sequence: TGTGCCAGCAGCACCGGGACACCAACTGAAGCTTTCTTT. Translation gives CASSTGTPTEAFF.

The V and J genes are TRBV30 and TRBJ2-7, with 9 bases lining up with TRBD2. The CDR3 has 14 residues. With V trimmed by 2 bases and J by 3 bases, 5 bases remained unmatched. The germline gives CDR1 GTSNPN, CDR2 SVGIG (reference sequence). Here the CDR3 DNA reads TGTGCCTGGAGTCCCCTAGCGGGGAACTACGAGCAGTACTTC. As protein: CAWSPLAGNYEQYF.

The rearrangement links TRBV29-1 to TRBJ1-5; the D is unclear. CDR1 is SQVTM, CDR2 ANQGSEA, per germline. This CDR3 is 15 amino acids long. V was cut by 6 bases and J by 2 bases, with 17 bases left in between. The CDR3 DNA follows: TGCAGCGTGGCGGACGGTCTCTTGGGCAATCAGCCCCAGCATTTT. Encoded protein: CSVADGLLGNQPQHF.

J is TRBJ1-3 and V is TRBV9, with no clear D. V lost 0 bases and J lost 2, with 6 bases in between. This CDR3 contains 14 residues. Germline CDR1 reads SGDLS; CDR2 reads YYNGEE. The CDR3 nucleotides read TGTGCCAGCAGCGTAGGGGAAACTGGAAACACCATATATTTT. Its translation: CASSVGETGNTIYF.

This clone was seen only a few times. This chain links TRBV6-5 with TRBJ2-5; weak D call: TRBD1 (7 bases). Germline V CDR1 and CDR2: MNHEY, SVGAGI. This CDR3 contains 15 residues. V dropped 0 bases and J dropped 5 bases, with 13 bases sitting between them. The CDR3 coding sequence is TGTGCCAGCAGTTACTCCGAGGGGGGACAGGAGACCCAGTACTTC. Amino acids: CASSYSEGGQETQYF.

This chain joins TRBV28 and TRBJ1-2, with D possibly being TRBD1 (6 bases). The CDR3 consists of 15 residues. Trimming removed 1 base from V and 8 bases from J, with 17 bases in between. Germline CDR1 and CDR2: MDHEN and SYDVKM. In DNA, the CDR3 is TGTGCCAGCAGTTTATTTGTGGCAGGGGAAGGAGGCTACACCTTC. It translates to CASSLFVAGEGGYTF.

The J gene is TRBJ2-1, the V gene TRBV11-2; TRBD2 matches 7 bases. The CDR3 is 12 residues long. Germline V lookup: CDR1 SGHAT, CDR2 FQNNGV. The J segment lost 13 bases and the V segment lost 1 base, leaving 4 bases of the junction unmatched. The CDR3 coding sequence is TGTGCCAGCAGCTTAGGGGCGGGAGTCCAGTTCTTC. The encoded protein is CASSLGAGVQFF.

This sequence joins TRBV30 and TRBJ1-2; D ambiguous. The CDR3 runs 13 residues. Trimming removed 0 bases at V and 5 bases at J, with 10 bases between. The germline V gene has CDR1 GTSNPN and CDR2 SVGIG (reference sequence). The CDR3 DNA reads TGTGCCTGGAGTGTGACGACCGGGTATGGCTACACCTTC. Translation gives CAWSVTTGYGYTF.

This CDR3 is CASSPFGLAYNEQFF. The CDR3 coding sequence is TGTGCCAGCTCACCCTTCGGACTAGCCTACAATGAGCAGTTCTTC. V usage is TRBV18 and J usage is TRBJ2-1, with 7 bases fitting TRBD2. The V gene end was trimmed by 3 bases and the J gene end by 2 bases; junction bases not matched to a gene: 4. Germline-derived CDR1 and CDR2 are KGHSH and LQKENI. This CDR3 comprises 15 residues.

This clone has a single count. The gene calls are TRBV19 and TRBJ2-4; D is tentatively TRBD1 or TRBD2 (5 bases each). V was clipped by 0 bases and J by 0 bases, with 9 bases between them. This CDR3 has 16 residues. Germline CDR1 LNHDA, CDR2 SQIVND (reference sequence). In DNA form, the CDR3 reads TGTGCCAGTAGTATAGATCGGGACGGAGCCAAAAACATTCAGTACTTC. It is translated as CASSIDRDGAKNIQYF.

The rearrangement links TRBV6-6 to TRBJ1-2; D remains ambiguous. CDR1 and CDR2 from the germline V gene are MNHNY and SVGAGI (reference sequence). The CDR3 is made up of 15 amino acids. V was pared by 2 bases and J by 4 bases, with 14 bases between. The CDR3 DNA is TGTGCCAGCAGTTACCCGGTCCCACACCCCTATGGCTACACCTTC. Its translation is CASSYPVPHPYGYTF.

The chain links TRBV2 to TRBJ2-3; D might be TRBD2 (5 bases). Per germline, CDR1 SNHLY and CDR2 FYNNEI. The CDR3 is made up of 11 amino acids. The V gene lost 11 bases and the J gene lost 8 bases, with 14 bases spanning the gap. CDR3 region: CAQSGEGTQYF. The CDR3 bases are TGTGCCCAATCGGGTGAGGGTACGCAGTATTTT.

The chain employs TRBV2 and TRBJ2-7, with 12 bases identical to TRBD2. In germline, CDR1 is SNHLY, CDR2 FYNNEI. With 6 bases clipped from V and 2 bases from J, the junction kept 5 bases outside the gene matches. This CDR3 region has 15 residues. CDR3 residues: CASSRGLAGAYEQYF. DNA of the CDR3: TGTGCCAGCAGCCGGGGACTAGCGGGCGCCTACGAGCAGTACTTC.

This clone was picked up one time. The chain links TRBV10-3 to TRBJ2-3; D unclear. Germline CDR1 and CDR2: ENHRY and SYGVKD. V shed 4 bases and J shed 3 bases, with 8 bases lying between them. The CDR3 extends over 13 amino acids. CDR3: CAISGLRTDTQYF. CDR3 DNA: TGTGCCATCAGTGGCCTCAGAACAGATACGCAGTATTTT.

The CDR3 DNA sequence: TGCGCCAGCAGCTTGGCCGGGGGGCAGCCCCAGCATTTT. Amino acids: CASSLAGGQPQHF. The chain links TRBV5-1 to TRBJ1-5, with a tentative D call TRBD1 (5 bases). From germline, CDR1 is SGHRS and CDR2 YFSETQ. Trimming shortened V by 0 bases and J by 7 bases, and 8 bases separated the two germline ends. This CDR3 is 13 amino acids long.

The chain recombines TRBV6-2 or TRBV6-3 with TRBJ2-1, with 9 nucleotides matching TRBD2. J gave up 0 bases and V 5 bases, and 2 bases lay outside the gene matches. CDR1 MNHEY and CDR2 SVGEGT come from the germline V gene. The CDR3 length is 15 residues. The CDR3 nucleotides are TGTGCCAGCAGTAGCGGGAGGAGCTCCTACAATGAGCAGTTCTTC. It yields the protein CASSSGRSSYNEQFF.

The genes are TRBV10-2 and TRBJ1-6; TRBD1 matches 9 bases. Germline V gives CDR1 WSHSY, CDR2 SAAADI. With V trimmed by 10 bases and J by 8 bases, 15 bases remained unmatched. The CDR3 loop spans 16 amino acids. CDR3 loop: CATRLLADRGDSPLHF. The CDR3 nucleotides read TGCGCCACCCGCCTATTAGCGGACAGGGGAGATTCACCCCTCCACTTT.

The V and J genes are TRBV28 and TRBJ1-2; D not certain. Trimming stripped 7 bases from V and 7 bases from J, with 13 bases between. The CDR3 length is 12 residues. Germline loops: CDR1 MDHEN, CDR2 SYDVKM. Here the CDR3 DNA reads TGTGCCAGCAACCTACCCTTCAGTGGCTACACCTTC. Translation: CASNLPFSGYTF.

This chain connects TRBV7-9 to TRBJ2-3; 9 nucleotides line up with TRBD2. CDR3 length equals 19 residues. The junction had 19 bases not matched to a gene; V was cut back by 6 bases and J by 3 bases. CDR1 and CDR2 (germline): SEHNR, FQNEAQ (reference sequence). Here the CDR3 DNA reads TGTGCCAGCAGTTCCGGGACTAGCTTGGGTCGGTTCGGGACAGATACGCAGTATTTT. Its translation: CASSSGTSLGRFGTDTQYF.

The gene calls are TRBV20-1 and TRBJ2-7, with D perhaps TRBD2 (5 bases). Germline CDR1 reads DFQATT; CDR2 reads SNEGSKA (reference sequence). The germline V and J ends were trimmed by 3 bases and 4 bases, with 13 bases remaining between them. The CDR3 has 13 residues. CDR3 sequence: CSASRAGVYEQYF. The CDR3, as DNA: TGCAGTGCTAGTAGAGCCGGGGTTTACGAGCAGTACTTC.

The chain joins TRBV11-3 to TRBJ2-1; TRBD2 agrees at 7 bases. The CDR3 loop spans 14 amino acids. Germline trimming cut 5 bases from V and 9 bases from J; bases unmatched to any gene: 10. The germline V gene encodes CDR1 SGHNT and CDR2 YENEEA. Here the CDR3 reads CASSPYAGVVEQFF. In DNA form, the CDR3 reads TGTGCCAGCAGCCCCTATGCGGGAGTGGTTGAGCAGTTCTTC.

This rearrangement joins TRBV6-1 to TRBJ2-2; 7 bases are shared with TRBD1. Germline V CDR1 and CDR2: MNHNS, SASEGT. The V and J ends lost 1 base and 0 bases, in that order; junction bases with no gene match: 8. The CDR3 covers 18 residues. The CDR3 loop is CASSEDPRTGTNTGELFF. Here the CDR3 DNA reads TGTGCCAGCAGTGAAGACCCCCGGACAGGAACGAACACCGGGGAGCTGTTTTTT.

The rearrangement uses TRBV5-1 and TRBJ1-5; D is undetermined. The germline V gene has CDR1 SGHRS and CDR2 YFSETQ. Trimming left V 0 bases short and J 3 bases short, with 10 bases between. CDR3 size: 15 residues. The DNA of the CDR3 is TGCGCCAGCAGCTTGGGGCAATGGGACAATCAGCCCCAGCATTTT. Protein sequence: CASSLGQWDNQPQHF.

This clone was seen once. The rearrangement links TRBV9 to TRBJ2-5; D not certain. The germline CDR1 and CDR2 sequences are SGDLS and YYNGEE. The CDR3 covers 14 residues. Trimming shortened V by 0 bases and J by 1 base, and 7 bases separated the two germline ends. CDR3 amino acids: CASSVGGSQETQYF. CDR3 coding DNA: TGTGCCAGCAGCGTAGGAGGCAGCCAAGAGACCCAGTACTTC.

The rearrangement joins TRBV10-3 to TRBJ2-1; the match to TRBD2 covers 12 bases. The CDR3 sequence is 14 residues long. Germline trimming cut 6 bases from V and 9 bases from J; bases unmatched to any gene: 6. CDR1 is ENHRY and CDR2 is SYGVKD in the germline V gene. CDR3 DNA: TGTGCCATCAGAGAGACTAGCGGGAGTGGTGAGCAGTTCTTC. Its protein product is CAIRETSGSGEQFF.

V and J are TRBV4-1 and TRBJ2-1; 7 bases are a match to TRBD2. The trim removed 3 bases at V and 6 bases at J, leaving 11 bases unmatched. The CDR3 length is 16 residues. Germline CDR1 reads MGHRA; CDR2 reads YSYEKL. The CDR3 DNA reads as TGCGCCAGCAGCCACCCCCGGACTAGTATGAGCAATGAGCAGTTCTTC. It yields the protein CASSHPRTSMSNEQFF.

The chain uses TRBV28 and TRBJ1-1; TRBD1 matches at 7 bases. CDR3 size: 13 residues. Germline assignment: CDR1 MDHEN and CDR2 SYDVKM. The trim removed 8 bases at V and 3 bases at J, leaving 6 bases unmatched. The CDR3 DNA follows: TGTGCCAGCTCAGGGGGTGGGTACACTGAAGCTTTCTTT. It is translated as CASSGGGYTEAFF. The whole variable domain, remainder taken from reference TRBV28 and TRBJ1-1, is DVKVTQSSRYLVKRTGEKVFLECVQDMDHENMFWYRQDPGLGLRLIYFSYDVKMKEKGDIPEGYSVSREKKERFSLILESASTNQTSMYLCASSGGGYTEAFFGQGTRLTVV.